Detailed here is one TCR beta chain. Its target is unknown. As for treatment: around 19 received Ad26.COV2.S at low or high dose, single or two shots; roughly 5 received placebo; per-sample allocation not given. It was on day 63 after the first vaccine or placebo injection that samples were taken. The data stem from a study of Ad26.COV2.S vaccination and SARS-CoV-2 variants. Study-wide results and caveats: Vaccine recipients posted higher spike-specific TCR breadth than their placebo counterparts.

Per the germline V gene, CDR1 is SEHNR and CDR2 is FQNEAQ (reference sequence). This CDR3 contains 14 residues. The V and J ends lost 10 bases and 1 base respectively, with 16 bases between them. Profiled with immunoSEQ multiplex PCR; TCRdb holds only in-frame clones, not every one. The profile shows 350,000 to 400,000 clones, less than 90% of them singletons. The chain recombines TRBV7-9 with TRBJ1-1, with D hard to call. The starting material was peripheral blood, obtained in a trial of Ad26.COV2.S vaccine versus placebo. The TCR originated in a person aged 18-65 years who received the Ad26.COV2.S COVID-19 vaccine or a placebo. The CDR3, as DNA: TGTGCCACCCCCCCAGCGGACCCGAACACTGAAGCTTTCTTT. Protein: CATPPADPNTEAFF.